These 2 T cell receptor beta chains share one sample of origin, sequenced in a study of T cells in localized non-small cell lung cancer. TCRdb keeps only in-frame clones here, not all; method: immunoSEQ multiplex PCR. The profile shows about 59,000 clones, about 90% of them singletons. This specimen was peripheral blood, taken before any cancer treatment. The receptors shown here come from a man aged 35 to 69 with stage I squamous cell lung carcinoma.

This sequence joins TRBV19 and TRBJ2-1; TRBD1 aligns across 7 bases. Germline V gene lookup returns CDR1 LNHDA and CDR2 SQIVND (reference sequence). The CDR3 is 14 amino acids. V shed 11 bases, J shed 0 bases, and the junction held 7 bases outside the gene matches. The CDR3 protein is CAPKTGSSYNEQFF. The CDR3, as DNA: TGTGCCCCTAAGACAGGGAGCTCCTACAATGAGCAGTTCTTC.

The genes are TRBV13 and TRBJ2-1; D unresolved. This CDR3 region has 15 residues. Trimming removed 5 bases at V and 0 bases at J, with 11 bases between. Looked up from germline, CDR1 is PRHDT and CDR2 is FYEKMQ (reference sequence). The CDR3 DNA is TGTGCCAGCAGCCCGCCCACCGGCTCCTACAATGAGCAGTTCTTC. The encoded protein is CASSPPTGSYNEQFF.